This TCR beta chain was sequenced for a study of blood T cell repertoires in COVID-19. At the level of the study: There were acute and convalescent COVID-19 samples, and they came from the United States, Italy and Spain. T cells, B-cell-depleted T cells, or PBMCs supplied cDNA or gDNA.

Sequenced by immunoSEQ multiplex PCR; TCRdb stores in-frame clones only, minus some. The sample has more than 200,000 clones; approximately 87% are singletons. Germline V gives CDR1 LGHNA, CDR2 YSLEER. This CDR3 region has 16 residues. Trimming cost V 3 bases and J 7 bases; bases outside gene matches: 6. The J gene is TRBJ2-5, the V gene TRBV4-3; 15 nucleotides line up with TRBD2. This clonotype was sampled from a woman aged 50 to 65 with acute or convalescent COVID-19. The specimen sequenced was peripheral blood. This CDR3 reads CASSHGLAGGPGTQYF. CDR3 coding DNA: TGCGCCAGCAGCCACGGACTAGCGGGAGGGCCCGGGACCCAGTACTTC.